The source of this T cell receptor (beta chain) is a study of shared clonotypes between healthy human individuals. Findings of the study overall: The study found lower generation probabilities in non-shared clonotypes than in those shared by all four donors. Sharing across four donors was highest in naive CD4 (roughly 5%) and lowest in memory CD8 (0.4%).

The donor cohort consisted entirely of Caucasian adults residing in Nashville, Tennessee. V was cut by 2 bases and J by 4 bases, with 6 bases left in between. The CDR3 consists of 12 residues. An approximately 200 ng quantity of DNA, about 30,000 T cell genomes, went into the sorted-subset replicate PCRs. This table comes from immunoSEQ multiplex PCR, and its TCRdb copy is limited to in-frame clones, with some not included. The table records millions of clones, approximately 90% of them present only once. As for this clone: The antigen remains unidentified.

The TCR was taken from a man aged 18 to 30 in good health. This sequence joins TRBV5-3 and TRBJ2-5, with D unresolved. TRBV5-3 is assigned to the ORF class and has an uncertain function. The sequenced material came from naive CD4+ T cells sorted from blood. Specified subset: CD45RA+ positively selected. The CDR3 nucleotides are TGTGCCAGAAGCTTCCAGCGAGAGACCCAGTACTTC. It yields the protein CARSFQRETQYF.